The 3 T cell receptor beta chains below all came from one sample that was sequenced in a study of cytomegalovirus exposure and HLA in healthy donors. Amplification used 60 Vbeta primers and 13 Jbeta primers. Produced via immunoSEQ multiplex PCR; TCRdb's table is partial and in-frame only. The table lists around 160,000 clones, roughly 79% of them singletons. The source material was PBMCs. These receptors all stem from a woman in her forties in good health and CMV-seropositive.

The chain carries TRBV6-6 and TRBJ2-7; tentative D call: TRBD2 (6 bases). CDR1 and CDR2 from the germline V gene are MNHNY and SVGAGI (reference sequence). V lost 10 bases to trimming and J lost 2 bases, with 18 bases between them. The CDR3 consists of 14 residues. CDR3 sequence: CATGGLIPTYEQYF. The CDR3 coding sequence is TGTGCCACCGGGGGTTTGATCCCGACCTACGAGCAGTACTTC.

The chain recombines TRBV6-1 with TRBJ1-2; no reliable D call. The CDR3 totals 11 residues. Looked up from germline, CDR1 is MNHNS and CDR2 is SASEGT. Trimming took 6 bases from V and 8 from J, leaving 10 bases between them. CDR3: CASSQLGGYTF. CDR3 nucleotides: TGTGCCAGCAGCCAACTAGGGGGCTACACCTTC.

The rearrangement joins TRBV5-4 to TRBJ1-1; D is uncertain. Germline V gene sequence: CDR1 SGHNT, CDR2 YYREEE (reference sequence). CDR3 length: 11 residues. Trimming took off 7 bases at V and 3 bases at J, with 7 bases between the two ends. This chain's CDR3 is CASARDTEAFF. The DNA for the CDR3 is TGTGCCAGCGCTCGGGACACTGAAGCTTTCTTT. Variable domain in full (rest from reference TRBV5-4 and TRBJ1-1): ETGVTQSPTHLIKTRGQQVTLRCSSQSGHNTVSWYQQALGQGPQFIFQYYREEENGRGNFPPRFSGLQFPNYSSELNVNALELDDSALYLCASARDTEAFFGQGTRLTVV.